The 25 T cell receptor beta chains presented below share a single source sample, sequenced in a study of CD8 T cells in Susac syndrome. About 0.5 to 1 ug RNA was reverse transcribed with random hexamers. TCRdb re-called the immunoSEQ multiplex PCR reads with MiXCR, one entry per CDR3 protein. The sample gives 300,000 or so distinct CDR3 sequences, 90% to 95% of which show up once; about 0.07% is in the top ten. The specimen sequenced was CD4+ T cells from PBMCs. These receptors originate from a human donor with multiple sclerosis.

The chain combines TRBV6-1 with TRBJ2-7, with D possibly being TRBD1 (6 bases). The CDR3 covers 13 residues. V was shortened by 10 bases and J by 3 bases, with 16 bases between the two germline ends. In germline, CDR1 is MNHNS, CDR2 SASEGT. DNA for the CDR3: TGTGCCACCCTTGGGACATATAACTACGAGCAGTACTTC. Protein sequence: CATLGTYNYEQYF.

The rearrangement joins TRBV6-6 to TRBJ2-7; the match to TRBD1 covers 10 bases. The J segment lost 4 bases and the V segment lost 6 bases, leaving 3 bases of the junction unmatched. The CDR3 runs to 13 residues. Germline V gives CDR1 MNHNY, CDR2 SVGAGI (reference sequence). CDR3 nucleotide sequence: TGTGCCAGCAGGTCGGGACAGGGGTACGAGCAGTACTTC. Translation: CASRSGQGYEQYF.

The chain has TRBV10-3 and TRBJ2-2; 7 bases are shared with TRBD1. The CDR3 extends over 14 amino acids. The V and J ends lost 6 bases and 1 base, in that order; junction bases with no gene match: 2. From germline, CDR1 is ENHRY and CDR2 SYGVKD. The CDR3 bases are TGTGCCATCAGGCGGACAGGGAACACCGGGGAGCTGTTTTTT. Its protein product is CAIRRTGNTGELFF.

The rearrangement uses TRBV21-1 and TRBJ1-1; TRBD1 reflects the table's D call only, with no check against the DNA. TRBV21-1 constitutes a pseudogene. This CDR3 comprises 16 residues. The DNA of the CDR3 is TGTGCCAGCACCCCTCGAAGGGGGACGGAGAACACTGAAGCTTTCTTT. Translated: CASTPRRGTENTEAFF.

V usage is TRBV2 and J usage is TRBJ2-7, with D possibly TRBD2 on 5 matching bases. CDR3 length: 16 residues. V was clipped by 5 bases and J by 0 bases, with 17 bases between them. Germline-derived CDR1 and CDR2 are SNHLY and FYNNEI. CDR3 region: CASSRPLSGFSYEQYF. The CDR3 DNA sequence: TGTGCCAGCAGTCGGCCACTCAGCGGATTCTCCTACGAGCAGTACTTC.

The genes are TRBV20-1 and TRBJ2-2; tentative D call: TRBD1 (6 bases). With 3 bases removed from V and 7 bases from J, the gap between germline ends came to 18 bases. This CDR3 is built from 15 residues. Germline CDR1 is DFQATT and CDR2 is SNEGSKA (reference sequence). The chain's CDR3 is CSASNSGETSGELFF. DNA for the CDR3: TGCAGTGCTAGTAACTCAGGGGAAACAAGCGGGGAGCTGTTTTTT.

The CDR3 DNA follows: TGCGCCAGCAGCTTGGTGGGGACTAGCGGGAGGACAGATACGCAGTATTTT. Translating gives CASSLVGTSGRTDTQYF. J is TRBJ2-3 and V is TRBV5-1; 15 bases line up with TRBD2. Trimming took 0 bases from V and 3 from J; bases not matched to a gene: 2. The CDR3 contains 17 residues. The germline V gene encodes CDR1 SGHRS and CDR2 YFSETQ.

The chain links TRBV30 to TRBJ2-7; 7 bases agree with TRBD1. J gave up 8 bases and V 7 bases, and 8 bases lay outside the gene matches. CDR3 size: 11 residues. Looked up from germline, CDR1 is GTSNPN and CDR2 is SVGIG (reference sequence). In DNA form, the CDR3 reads TGTGCCTCGGGACAGCGGCTACAGCAGTACTTC. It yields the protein CASGQRLQQYF.

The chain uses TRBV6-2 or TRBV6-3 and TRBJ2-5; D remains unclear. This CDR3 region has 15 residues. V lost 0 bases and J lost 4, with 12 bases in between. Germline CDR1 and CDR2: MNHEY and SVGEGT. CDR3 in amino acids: CASSYSSFPIETQYF. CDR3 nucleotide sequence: TGTGCCAGCAGTTACTCGTCATTCCCCATAGAGACCCAGTACTTC.

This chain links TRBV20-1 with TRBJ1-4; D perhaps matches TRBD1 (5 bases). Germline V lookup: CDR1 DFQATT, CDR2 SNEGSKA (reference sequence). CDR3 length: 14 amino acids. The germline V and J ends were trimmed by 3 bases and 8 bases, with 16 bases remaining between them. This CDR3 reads CSASPGPVPEKLFF. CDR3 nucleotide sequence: TGCAGTGCTAGTCCGGGGCCTGTCCCCGAAAAACTGTTTTTT.

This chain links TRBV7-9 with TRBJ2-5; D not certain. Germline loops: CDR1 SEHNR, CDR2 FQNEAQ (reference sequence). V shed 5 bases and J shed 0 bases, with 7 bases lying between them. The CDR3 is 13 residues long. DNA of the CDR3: TGTGCCAGCAGCGCCCGGAACCAAGAGACCCAGTACTTC. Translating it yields CASSARNQETQYF.

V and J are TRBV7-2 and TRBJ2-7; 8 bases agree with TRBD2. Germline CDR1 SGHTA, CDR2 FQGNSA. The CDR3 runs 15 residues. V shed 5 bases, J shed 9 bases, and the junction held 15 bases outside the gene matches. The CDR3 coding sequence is TGTGCCAGCAGCCCTTCGGGGGGGACTCCGAGGGGGCAGTACTTC. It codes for CASSPSGGTPRGQYF.

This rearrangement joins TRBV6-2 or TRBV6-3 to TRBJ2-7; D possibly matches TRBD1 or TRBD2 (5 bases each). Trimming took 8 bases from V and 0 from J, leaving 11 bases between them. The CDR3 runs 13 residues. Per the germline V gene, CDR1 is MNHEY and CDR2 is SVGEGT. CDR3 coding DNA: TGTGCCAGCCGGGGACCGAGCTCCTACGAGCAGTACTTC. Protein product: CASRGPSSYEQYF.

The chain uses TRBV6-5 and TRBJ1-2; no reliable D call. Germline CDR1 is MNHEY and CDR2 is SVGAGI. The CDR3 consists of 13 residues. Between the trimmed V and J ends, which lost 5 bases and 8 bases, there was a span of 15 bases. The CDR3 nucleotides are TGTGCCAGCAGTCCCAATGGCGGGAAAGGCTACACCTTC. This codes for CASSPNGGKGYTF.

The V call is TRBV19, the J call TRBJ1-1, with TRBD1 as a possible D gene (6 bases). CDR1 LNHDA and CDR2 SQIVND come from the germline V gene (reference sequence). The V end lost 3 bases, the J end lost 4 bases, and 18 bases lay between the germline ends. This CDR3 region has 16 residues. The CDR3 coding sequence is TGTGCCAGTAGTATCGTCACAGGGCGGGGAACCACTGAAGCTTTCTTT. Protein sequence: CASSIVTGRGTTEAFF. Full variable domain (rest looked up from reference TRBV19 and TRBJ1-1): DGGITQSPKYLFRKEGQNVTLSCEQNLNHDAMYWYRQDPGQGLRLIYYSQIVNDFQKGDIAEGYSVSREKKESFPLTVTSAQKNPTAFYLCASSIVTGRGTTEAFFGQGTRLTVV.

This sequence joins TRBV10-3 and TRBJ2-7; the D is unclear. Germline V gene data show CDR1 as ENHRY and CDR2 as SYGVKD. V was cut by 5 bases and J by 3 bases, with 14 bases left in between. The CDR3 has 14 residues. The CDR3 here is CAISPLPRNYEQYF. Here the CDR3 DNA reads TGTGCCATCAGTCCACTTCCTCGAAACTACGAGCAGTACTTC.

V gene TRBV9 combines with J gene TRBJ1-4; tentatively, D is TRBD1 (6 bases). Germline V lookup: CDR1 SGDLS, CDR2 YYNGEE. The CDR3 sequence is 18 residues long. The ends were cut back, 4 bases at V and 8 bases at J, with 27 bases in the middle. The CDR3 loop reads CASSRGLALRGGAEKLFF. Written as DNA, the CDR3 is TGTGCCAGCAGCAGGGGTTTGGCCCTACGGGGGGGCGCGGAAAAACTGTTTTTT.

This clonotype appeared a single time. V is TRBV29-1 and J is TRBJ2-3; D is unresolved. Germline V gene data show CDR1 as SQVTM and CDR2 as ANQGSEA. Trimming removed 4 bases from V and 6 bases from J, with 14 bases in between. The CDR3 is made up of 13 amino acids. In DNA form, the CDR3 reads TGCAGCGTTGCCCCCACGGCAGGCGATACGCAGTATTTT. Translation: CSVAPTAGDTQYF.

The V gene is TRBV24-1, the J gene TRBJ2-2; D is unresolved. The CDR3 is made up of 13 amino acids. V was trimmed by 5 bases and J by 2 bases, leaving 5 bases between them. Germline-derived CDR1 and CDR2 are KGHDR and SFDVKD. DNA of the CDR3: TGTGCCACCAGTGTTACCAACACCGGGGAGCTGTTTTTT. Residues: CATSVTNTGELFF.

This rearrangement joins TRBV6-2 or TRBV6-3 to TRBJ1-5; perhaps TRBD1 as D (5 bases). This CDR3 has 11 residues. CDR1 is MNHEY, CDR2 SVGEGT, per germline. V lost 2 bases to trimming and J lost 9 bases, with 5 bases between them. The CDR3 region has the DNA TGTGCCAGCAGTTACCAGGGGCCCCAGCATTTT. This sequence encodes CASSYQGPQHF.

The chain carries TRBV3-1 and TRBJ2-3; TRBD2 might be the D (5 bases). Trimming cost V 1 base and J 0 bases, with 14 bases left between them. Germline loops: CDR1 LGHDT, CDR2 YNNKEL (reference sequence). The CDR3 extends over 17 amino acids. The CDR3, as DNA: TGTGCCAGCAGCCAAGCCCAGCGGTTCCTAAGCACAGATACGCAGTATTTT. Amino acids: CASSQAQRFLSTDTQYF.

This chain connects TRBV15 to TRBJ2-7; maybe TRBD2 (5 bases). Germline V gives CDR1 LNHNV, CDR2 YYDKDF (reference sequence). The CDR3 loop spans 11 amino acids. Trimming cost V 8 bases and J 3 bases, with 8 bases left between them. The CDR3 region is CATGRGYEQYF. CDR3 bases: TGTGCCACCGGTCGGGGCTACGAGCAGTACTTC.

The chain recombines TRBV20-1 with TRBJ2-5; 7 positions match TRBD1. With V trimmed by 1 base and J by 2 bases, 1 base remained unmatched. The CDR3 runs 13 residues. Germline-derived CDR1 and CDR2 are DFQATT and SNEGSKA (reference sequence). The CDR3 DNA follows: TGCAGTGCTAGAGGGACAGGTCAAGAGACCCAGTACTTC. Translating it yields CSARGTGQETQYF.

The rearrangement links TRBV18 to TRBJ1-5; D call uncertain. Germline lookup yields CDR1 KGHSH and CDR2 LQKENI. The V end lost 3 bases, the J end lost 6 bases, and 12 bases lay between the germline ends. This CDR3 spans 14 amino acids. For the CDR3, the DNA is TGTGCCAGCTCACCGGGCAGCACGCCTCAGCCCCAGCATTTT. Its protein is CASSPGSTPQPQHF.

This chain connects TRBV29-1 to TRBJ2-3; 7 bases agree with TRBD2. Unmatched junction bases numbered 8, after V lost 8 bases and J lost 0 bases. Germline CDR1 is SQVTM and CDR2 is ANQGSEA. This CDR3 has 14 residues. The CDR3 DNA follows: TGCAGCTCCCCAGCTAGCGGCAGCACAGATACGCAGTATTTT. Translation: CSSPASGSTDTQYF.